There are many counts of the clone carrying this TCR beta chain. Profiled with immunoSEQ multiplex PCR; TCRdb holds only in-frame clones, not every one. The data show about 39,000 clones, none appearing only once, with around 4.5% held by the ten largest. The data stem from a study of T cells after posttransplantation cyclophosphamide. The V end was cut by 1 base, the J end by 7 bases, with 7 bases between. Germline-derived CDR1 and CDR2 are GTSNPN and SVGIG (reference sequence). The CDR3 loop spans 11 amino acids. The V call is TRBV30, the J call TRBJ1-2, with D possibly TRBD1 on 6 matching bases. The sequencing input was PBMCs. The receptor was derived from a woman in her 50s in good health and a related stem cell transplant donor. This CDR3 reads CAWSDRAGYTF. As DNA, the CDR3 is TGTGCCTGGAGTGACAGGGCTGGCTACACCTTC.